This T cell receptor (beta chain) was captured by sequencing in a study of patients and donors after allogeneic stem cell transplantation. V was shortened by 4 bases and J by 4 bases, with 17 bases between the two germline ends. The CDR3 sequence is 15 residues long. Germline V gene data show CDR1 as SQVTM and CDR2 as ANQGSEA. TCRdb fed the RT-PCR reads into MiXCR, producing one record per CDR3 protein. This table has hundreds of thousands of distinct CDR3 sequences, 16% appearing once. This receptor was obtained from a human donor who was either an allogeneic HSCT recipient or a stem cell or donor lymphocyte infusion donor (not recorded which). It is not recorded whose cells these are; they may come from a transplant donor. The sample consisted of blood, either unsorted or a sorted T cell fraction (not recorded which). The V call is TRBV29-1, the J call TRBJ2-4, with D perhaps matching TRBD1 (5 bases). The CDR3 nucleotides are TGCAGCGTTGCCCCTATGACAGACCCAAAAAACATTCAGTACTTC. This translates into CSVAPMTDPKNIQYF.